Following are 4 T cell receptor beta chains from one sample sequenced in a study of blood T cell repertoires in COVID-19. Method: immunoSEQ multiplex PCR; TCRdb's copy keeps in-frame clones and lacks some. Among approximately 150,000 clones listed, more than 75% were seen once. Material for sequencing was peripheral blood. The receptors come from a woman aged 65 to 85 with acute or convalescent COVID-19.

The rearrangement joins TRBV12-3 or TRBV12-4 to TRBJ2-5; 8 bases agree with TRBD2. The CDR3 is 12 amino acids. The J segment lost 3 bases and the V segment lost 8 bases, leaving 2 bases of the junction unmatched. The CDR3 DNA is TGTGCCAGCGCAGCGGGGGAAGAGACCCAGTACTTC. It yields the protein CASAAGEETQYF.

The gene calls are TRBV19 and TRBJ1-4; 8 bases match TRBD1. The CDR3 length is 16 residues. The germline gives CDR1 LNHDA, CDR2 SQIVND (reference sequence). V dropped 8 bases and J dropped 0; count of bases not matched to a gene: 8. In DNA form, the CDR3 reads TGTGCCAGTTCTCGACAGGGGAGGTCAACTAATGAAAAACTGTTTTTT. It translates to CASSRQGRSTNEKLFF. Filled out from reference TRBV19 and TRBJ1-4, the complete variable domain reads DGGITQSPKYLFRKEGQNVTLSCEQNLNHDAMYWYRQDPGQGLRLIYYSQIVNDFQKGDIAEGYSVSREKKESFPLTVTSAQKNPTAFYLCASSRQGRSTNEKLFFGSGTQLSVL.

This chain joins TRBV7-9 and TRBJ2-7; D might be TRBD1 (5 bases). This CDR3 spans 12 amino acids. Trimming removed 5 bases at V and 7 bases at J, with 12 bases between. From germline, CDR1 is SEHNR and CDR2 FQNEAQ (reference sequence). The CDR3 spells CASSRVGAEQYF. CDR3 sequence (DNA): TGTGCCAGCAGCCGGGTTGGGGCTGAGCAGTACTTC.

V gene TRBV5-5 combines with J gene TRBJ2-3, with TRBD2 matching over 12 bases. V shed 0 bases and J 1 base; nucleotides not matched to a gene: 0. This CDR3 is built from 16 residues. Per germline, CDR1 SGHKS and CDR2 YYEKEE (reference sequence). The chain's CDR3 is CASSLGLAGGTDTQYF. In DNA form, the CDR3 reads TGTGCCAGCAGCTTGGGACTAGCGGGGGGCACAGATACGCAGTATTTT.